The 15 T cell receptor beta chains below were found in one sample sequenced in a study of tumor and adjacent non-tumor tissue in lung cancer. This sample's RNA came from whole unsorted tissue. More than 3 cm separated this lung sample from the edge of the tumor. The library came from three nested PCR rounds adapted from ARM-PCR protocols. Each CDR3 protein gets one entry after TCRdb re-called the multiplex PCR reads with MiXCR. This table has 90,000 to 110,000 distinct CDR3 sequences, around 57% appearing once. The specimen sequenced was distant non-tumor lung tissue. Every receptor here comes from a man aged 60-69 years with non-small cell lung cancer.

A word on this clonotype: One end of the junction fails to match germline, which may point to a read error. The rearrangement uses TRBV29-1 and TRBJ2-1; no clear D. The CDR3 is 15 amino acids. Germline lookup yields CDR1 SQVTM and CDR2 ANQGSEA. CDR3 residues: CGVEGKHSSHDEQFF. The CDR3 nucleotides are TGCGGCGTTGAAGGTAAACACAGCTCCCACGATGAGCAGTTCTTC.

This clonotype was detected a few times. The rearrangement links TRBV28 to TRBJ1-5, with D maybe TRBD1 (5 bases). Germline V gives CDR1 MDHEN, CDR2 SYDVKM. The V gene lost 2 bases and the J gene lost 0 bases, with 11 bases spanning the gap. CDR3 length equals 16 residues. The DNA for the CDR3 is TGTGCCAGCAGTTTAAACAGGAGATTTAGCAATCAGCCCCAGCATTTT. Its protein product is CASSLNRRFSNQPQHF. The full variable domain, its missing parts supplied by reference TRBV28 and TRBJ1-5, is DVKVTQSSRYLVKRTGEKVFLECVQDMDHENMFWYRQDPGLGLRLIYFSYDVKMKEKGDIPEGYSVSREKKERFSLILESASTNQTSMYLCASSLNRRFSNQPQHFGDGTRLSIL.

Details on this clonotype: An end of the junction differs from the germline gene, which may be a read error. This chain connects TRBV12-3 or TRBV12-4 to TRBJ2-3; 8 bases agree with TRBD1. The CDR3 length is 15 residues. The CDR3 region is CASSPRTGSTDTQYF. DNA of the CDR3: TGTGCCAGCAGCCCTAGGACAGGGAGCACAGATACGCAATATTTT.

Comments on this clonotype: A junction boundary mismatches the germline segment, possibly from a read error. The J gene is TRBJ1-5, the V gene TRBV4-1, with TRBD1 as a possible D gene (6 bases). The CDR3 loop spans 13 amino acids. Germline V CDR1 and CDR2: MGHRA, YSYEKL. The CDR3 spells CVSSRGLYQPQHF. The CDR3 DNA follows: TGCGTCAGCAGTCGGGGGCTCTATCAGCCCCAGCATTTT.

Worth noting for this clonotype: One base away lies a much larger clone, so this may be a sequencing read error. The V gene is TRBV30, the J gene TRBJ1-2; 8 positions match TRBD1. There are 16 residues in the CDR3. Germline-derived CDR1 and CDR2 are GTSNPN and SVGIG (reference sequence). V lost 0 bases and J lost 7; bases outside the gene matches: 13. CDR3 amino acids: CAWSVLPDRGIGGYTF. The CDR3 DNA reads as TGTGCCTGGAGTGTATTACCCGACAGGGGTATAGGTGGCTACACCTTC. Full variable domain (outside the CDR3, taken from reference TRBV30 and TRBJ1-2): SQTIHQWPATLVQPVGSPLSLECTVEGTSNPNLYWYRQAAGRGLQLLFYSVGIGQISSEVPQNLSASRPQDRQFILSSKKLLLSDSGFYLCAWSVLPDRGIGGYTFGSGTRLTVV.

This clonotype was recorded a few times. The rearrangement joins TRBV25-1 to TRBJ1-5; tentatively, D is TRBD1 (5 bases). Germline values: CDR1 MGHDK, CDR2 SYGVNS. V was shortened by 6 bases and J by 3 bases, with 12 bases between the two germline ends. The CDR3 contains 14 residues. The CDR3 loop is CASSVGGSNQPQHF. DNA of the CDR3: TGTGCCAGCAGCGTCGGGGGTTCCAATCAGCCCCAGCATTTT.

CDR3 sequence reads: CASNSRTYEQYF. Written as DNA, the CDR3 is TGTGCCAGCAATTCTCGGACCTACGAGCAGTACTTC. The chain carries TRBV28 and TRBJ2-7; D gene ambiguous. Germline V gene lookup returns CDR1 MDHEN and CDR2 SYDVKM. The CDR3 sequence is 12 residues long. V was pared by 7 bases and J by 2 bases, with 9 bases between.

This clonotype was seen at least ten times. The rearrangement links TRBV7-9 to TRBJ1-6, with 7 bases that match TRBD1. The V and J ends lost 4 bases and 2 bases, in that order; junction bases with no gene match: 5. Germline lookup yields CDR1 SEHNR and CDR2 FQNEAQ (reference sequence). The CDR3 totals 16 residues. CDR3 loop: CASSSQTGTYNSPLHF. The CDR3 region has the DNA TGTGCCAGCAGCTCACAGACAGGGACCTATAATTCACCCCTCCACTTT.

Concerning this clonotype itself: One end of the junction varies from germline; a read error may be responsible. CDR3 sequence: CTSSLFAATSGMRVTDTQYF. The CDR3 coding sequence is TGTACCAGCAGCTTATTTGCAGCGACTAGCGGGATGAGGGTCACAGATACACAGTATTTT. The rearrangement joins TRBV11-2 to TRBJ2-3; the match to TRBD2 covers 11 bases. Germline V lookup: CDR1 SGHAT, CDR2 FQNNGV. This CDR3 region has 20 residues.

This clonotype was counted a few times. Since the CDR3 does not end with the conserved phenylalanine or tryptophan, this likely comes from a read error. J is TRBJ2-5 and V is TRBV11-1; D possibly uses TRBD1 or TRBD2 (5 bases each). The CDR3 runs 15 residues. CDR1 SGHAT and CDR2 FQDESV come from the germline V gene (reference sequence). CDR3 sequence: CGSSPRGSSGETQYL. CDR3 bases: TGTGGCAGCAGTCCTCGGGGCTCCTCGGGGGAGACCCAGTACTTA.

The CDR3 region is CASIYTTEYEQYF. The CDR3 DNA sequence: TGTGCCAGCATTTATACGACAGAGTACGAGCAGTACTTC. The chain uses TRBV6-2 or TRBV6-3 and TRBJ2-7, with D possibly TRBD1 on 5 matching bases. The germline V and J ends were trimmed by 7 bases and 4 bases, with 14 bases remaining between them. There are 13 residues in the CDR3. Germline CDR1 and CDR2: MNHEY and SVGEGT.

This clonotype has only a few counts. A much larger clone differs by one base, so this may be a read error. CDR3 sequence (DNA): TGTGCCAGCAGCTTGGGGGGGTTGGGGACCAACGTCCTGACTTTC. Its protein is CASSLGGLGTNVLTF. This chain joins TRBV5-6 and TRBJ2-6; either TRBD1 or TRBD2 may supply D (5 bases each). The CDR3 totals 15 residues. Trimming pared 0 bases from V and 8 bases from J, leaving 12 bases between. Germline V gene sequence: CDR1 SGHDT, CDR2 YYEEEE.

The table lists this clonotype with a few counts. J is TRBJ2-2 and V is TRBV7-8; maybe TRBD2 (6 bases). This CDR3 comprises 15 residues. V was cut by 5 bases and J by 2 bases, with 12 bases left in between. Germline CDR1 is SGHVS and CDR2 is FQNEAQ. CDR3 nucleotide sequence: TGTGCCAGCAGCCCGGGAGAGGCAAACACCGGGGAGCTGTTTTTT. It specifies CASSPGEANTGELFF. The full variable domain, completed using reference TRBV7-8 and TRBJ2-2, is GAGVSQSPRYKVAKRGQDVALRCDPISGHVSLFWYQQALGQGPEFLTYFQNEAQLDKSGLPSDRFFAERPEGSVSTLKIQRTQQEDSAVYLCASSPGEANTGELFFGEGSRLTVL.

Worth noting for this clonotype: Since no conserved phenylalanine or tryptophan closes the CDR3, a read error is the likely cause. The V and J genes are TRBV29-1 and TRBJ1-5, with D possibly TRBD1 on 6 matching bases. Germline CDR1 is SQVTM and CDR2 is ANQGSEA. Trimming shortened V by 3 bases and J by 12 bases, and 12 bases separated the two germline ends. This CDR3 comprises 11 residues. In DNA, the CDR3 is TGCAGCGTTGAGTCGGGGGCGCTCCAGCATTCT. This encodes CSVESGALQHS.

There are many counts of this clonotype. The CDR3, as DNA: TGCAGCGTTGAGAAAGGGACAGATACGCAGTATTTT. It specifies CSVEKGTDTQYF. This chain connects TRBV29-1 to TRBJ2-3, with no clear D. CDR3 length equals 12 residues. Germline assignment: CDR1 SQVTM and CDR2 ANQGSEA. The V and J ends lost 3 bases and 3 bases respectively, with 7 bases between them.